This T cell receptor (beta chain) was profiled in a study of T-cell reconstitution after alpha-beta-depleted transplantation in children. Unique molecular identifiers were used in preparing the TCRbeta library. TCRdb redid the calling of the PCR reads with MiXCR, one entry per CDR3 protein. Among fewer than 550,000 distinct CDR3 sequences, approximately 10% were seen once, and the ten largest hold roughly 5.1%. V lost 0 bases to trimming and J lost 2 bases, with 10 bases between them. The CDR3 has 15 amino acids. Germline CDR1 reads DFQATT; CDR2 reads SNEGSKA (reference sequence). This clonotype originated in a human donor who donated a stem cell graft to a child with acute myeloid leukemia. V usage is TRBV20-1 and J usage is TRBJ2-2; D is unclear. Here the sequenced sample was PBMCs from the stem cell graft donor, taken from the stem cell graft. This chain's CDR3 is CSARDLSVNTGELFF. The CDR3 coding sequence is TGCAGTGCTAGAGATCTCTCGGTTAACACCGGGGAGCTGTTTTTT.